These 31 T cell receptor beta chains originate from one sample sequenced in a study of CD8+ T cells in alopecia areata. RNA, once extracted, was reverse transcribed into cDNA for use as the sequencing template. TCRdb's table, derived via immunoSEQ multiplex PCR, lists solely in-frame clones and lacks some. Counted here are 170,000 or so clones, roughly 50% occurring once; the ten biggest clones make up less than 14%. This sample's treatment: oral pan-JAK inhibitor, 5-10 mg twice daily. This specimen consisted of CD8+ T cells sorted from blood, obtained at week 24, from a patient treated with tofacitinib. The receptors here all came from a human donor with alopecia areata.

V is TRBV21-1 and J is TRBJ1-5. TRBV21-1 is tagged as a pseudogene. The CDR3 sequence is 15 residues long. This chain's CDR3 is CASSKDTRESQPQHF. CDR3 sequence (DNA): TGTGCCAGCAGCAAAGATACAAGAGAAAGTCAGCCCCAGCATTTT.

The chain carries TRBV29-1 and TRBJ1-4, with 7 bases fitting TRBD1. Unmatched junction bases numbered 10, after V lost 5 bases and J lost 7 bases. The germline CDR1 and CDR2 sequences are SQVTM and ANQGSEA. This CDR3 spans 14 amino acids. This CDR3 is CSVNPRGFGEKLFF. CDR3 coding DNA: TGCAGCGTTAACCCCAGGGGGTTTGGTGAAAAACTGTTTTTT.

The chain carries TRBV11-2 and TRBJ2-7; 10 bases agree with TRBD1. V shed 5 bases and J 4 bases; nucleotides not matched to a gene: 5. The V gene's germline CDR1 is SGHAT and CDR2 FQNNGV. CDR3 length equals 14 residues. The chain's CDR3 is CASSLGTGVYEQYF. CDR3 sequence (DNA): TGTGCCAGCAGCCTGGGGACAGGGGTTTACGAGCAGTACTTC.

The chain uses TRBV14 and TRBJ2-1, with D possibly matching TRBD1 (6 bases). Trimming stripped 1 base from V and 0 bases from J, with 10 bases between. CDR1 and CDR2 (germline): SGHDN, FVKESK. This CDR3 comprises 16 residues. The CDR3 sequence: CASSQVGGPSYNEQFF. Written as DNA, the CDR3 is TGTGCCAGCAGCCAAGTAGGGGGTCCCTCCTACAATGAGCAGTTCTTC.

This chain joins TRBV30 and TRBJ2-1; D assignment may be TRBD1 or TRBD2 (6 bases each). Germline V gene data show CDR1 as GTSNPN and CDR2 as SVGIG (reference sequence). The CDR3 covers 14 residues. Trimming stripped 2 bases from V and 7 bases from J, with 15 bases between. The CDR3 loop reads CAWSWGAYNNEQFF. CDR3 nucleotide sequence: TGTGCCTGGAGTTGGGGGGCGTATAATAATGAGCAGTTCTTC.

As DNA, the CDR3 is TGTGCCAGCACCGGGACAGGGGCCACAGATACGCAGTATTTT. It translates to CASTGTGATDTQYF. The V and J genes are TRBV28 and TRBJ2-3; 10 bases fit TRBD1. The junction had 3 bases not matched to a gene; V was cut back by 7 bases and J by 2 bases. Per the germline V gene, CDR1 is MDHEN and CDR2 is SYDVKM. CDR3 length: 14 amino acids.

V usage is TRBV6-5 and J usage is TRBJ2-5; 9 nucleotides match TRBD1. Looked up from germline, CDR1 is MNHEY and CDR2 is SVGAGI. The CDR3 totals 14 residues. V dropped 6 bases and J dropped 2; count of bases not matched to a gene: 4. The CDR3 region has the DNA TGTGCCAGCAGCCTTGACAGGGGGCAAGAGACCCAGTACTTC. As protein: CASSLDRGQETQYF.

In nucleotides, the CDR3 is TGTGCCAGCTCACAGGGGGCGGCAGATACGCAGTATTTT. Its protein is CASSQGAADTQYF. The chain couples TRBV11-2 to TRBJ2-3, with TRBD1 identical over 9 bases. Looked up from germline, CDR1 is SGHAT and CDR2 is FQNNGV. The CDR3 consists of 13 residues. V gave up 8 bases and J gave up 4 bases; unmatched junction bases: 4.

In DNA form, the CDR3 reads TGTGCCAGCAGCGCAGCGGGCTACACCTTC. Protein: CASSAAGYTF. The gene calls are TRBV6-6 and TRBJ1-2; D is ambiguous. The CDR3 loop spans 10 amino acids. In germline, CDR1 is MNHNY, CDR2 SVGAGI (reference sequence). Between the trimmed V and J ends, which lost 6 bases and 8 bases, there was a span of 7 bases.

This chain joins TRBV7-2 and TRBJ2-5; 11 bases align to TRBD2. This CDR3 has 18 amino acids. Germline V CDR1 and CDR2: SGHTA, FQGNSA. J gave up 1 base and V 0 bases, and 7 bases lay outside the gene matches. Here the CDR3 reads CASSLAVRLAGSQETQYF. The DNA of the CDR3 is TGTGCCAGCAGCTTAGCCGTGAGACTAGCGGGGAGCCAAGAGACCCAGTACTTC.

This chain joins TRBV14 and TRBJ2-7; TRBD2 aligns across 12 bases. The germline V gene encodes CDR1 SGHDN and CDR2 FVKESK. CDR3 length: 17 amino acids. Trimming cost V 1 base and J 0 bases; bases outside gene matches: 4. The CDR3 reads CASSQGLAGDSSYEQYF. The CDR3 DNA follows: TGTGCCAGCAGCCAAGGACTAGCGGGGGATAGCTCCTACGAGCAGTACTTC.

This sequence joins TRBV13 and TRBJ2-1; possible D gene TRBD2, 5 bases. The CDR3 loop spans 13 amino acids. With 3 bases removed from V and 6 bases from J, the gap between germline ends came to 9 bases. Germline V gives CDR1 PRHDT, CDR2 FYEKMQ (reference sequence). CDR3 DNA sequence: TGTGCCAGCAGCTTCGGCGGGCTCAATGAGCAGTTCTTC. Protein sequence: CASSFGGLNEQFF.

The sample holds a few counts of this clone. V gene TRBV4-3 combines with J gene TRBJ2-2; D remains ambiguous. V lost 1 base to trimming and J lost 7 bases, with 7 bases between them. The CDR3 extends over 13 amino acids. Germline V lookup: CDR1 LGHNA, CDR2 YSLEER. CDR3 bases: TGCGCCAGCAGCCAAGTAAAATACGGGGAGCTGTTTTTT. It yields the protein CASSQVKYGELFF.

This clone was observed a few times. This sequence joins TRBV7-9 and TRBJ1-4; 7 nucleotides agree with TRBD1. V trimming: 2 bases; J trimming: 5 bases; junction bases outside the gene matches: 8. The germline gives CDR1 SEHNR, CDR2 FQNEAQ (reference sequence). CDR3 length equals 16 residues. The CDR3 DNA is TGTGCCAGCAGCTTAAAGGACAGGAGAGAGAATGAAAAACTGTTTTTT. It encodes CASSLKDRRENEKLFF. Complete variable domain (other parts from reference TRBV7-9 and TRBJ1-4): DTGVSQNPRHKITKRGQNVTFRCDPISEHNRLYWYRQTLGQGPEFLTYFQNEAQLEKSRLLSDRFSAERPKGSFSTLEIQRTEQGDSAMYLCASSLKDRRENEKLFFGSGTQLSVL.

The chain couples TRBV27 to TRBJ1-2, with 7 bases identical to TRBD1. Germline V gives CDR1 MNHEY, CDR2 SMNVEV (reference sequence). The CDR3 totals 13 residues. Trimming cost V 5 bases and J 3 bases; bases outside gene matches: 3. CDR3 nucleotide sequence: TGTGCCAGCAGTCTCGGACAGGACTATGGCTACACCTTC. Amino acid sequence: CASSLGQDYGYTF.

This CDR3 is CAVGGYTEAFF. The CDR3 bases are TGTGCCGTAGGGGGGTACACTGAAGCTTTCTTT. The V gene is TRBV30, the J gene TRBJ1-1, with a possible D match to TRBD1 (6 bases). From germline, CDR1 is GTSNPN and CDR2 SVGIG (reference sequence). This CDR3 region has 11 residues. The V end lost 8 bases, the J end lost 3 bases, and 10 bases lay between the germline ends.

This clone was picked up a small number of times. The V gene is TRBV7-9, the J gene TRBJ2-4, with 14 nucleotides matching TRBD2. The CDR3 consists of 15 residues. Germline V gene lookup returns CDR1 SEHNR and CDR2 FQNEAQ (reference sequence). With 5 bases clipped from V and 9 bases from J, the junction kept 6 bases outside the gene matches. CDR3 sequence: CASSPGTSGGGIQYF. The DNA for the CDR3 is TGTGCCAGCAGCCCCGGGACTAGCGGGGGTGGCATTCAGTACTTC.

This sequence joins TRBV15 and TRBJ1-6; D is unresolved. Germline values: CDR1 LNHNV, CDR2 YYDKDF (reference sequence). Trimming removed 5 bases at V and 9 bases at J, with 8 bases between. The CDR3 is 12 amino acids. The DNA for the CDR3 is TGTGCCACCAGCGTGGTTGGTTCACCCCTCCACTTT. This sequence encodes CATSVVGSPLHF.

This clone was counted between two and nine times. In the same sample, other DNA sequences code for this CDR3. CDR3: CASSLGQSYEQYF. As DNA, the CDR3 is TGTGCCAGCAGTTTAGGCCAATCCTACGAGCAGTACTTC. The chain combines TRBV27 with TRBJ2-7; the D is unclear. This CDR3 is built from 13 residues. Trimming took 2 bases from V and 1 from J, leaving 6 bases between them. The germline V gene encodes CDR1 MNHEY and CDR2 SMNVEV (reference sequence).

The chain combines TRBV2 with TRBJ1-5; tentatively, D is TRBD1 (6 bases). Germline V gene data show CDR1 as SNHLY and CDR2 as FYNNEI. The CDR3 spans 15 residues. V was trimmed by 2 bases and J by 6 bases, leaving 14 bases between them. The CDR3 coding sequence is TGTGCCAGCAGTGAATCGGGGGGGCTTGGTCAGCCCCAGCATTTT. Translation gives CASSESGGLGQPQHF.

This chain links TRBV10-2 with TRBJ2-7; no reliable D call. Deletions cut 10 bases from V and 3 bases from J, with 10 bases between. CDR1 and CDR2 (germline): WSHSY, SAAADI. CDR3 length: 11 amino acids. CDR3 amino acids: CATIDNYEQYF. CDR3 in DNA: TGCGCCACCATCGACAACTACGAGCAGTACTTC.

The sample holds a few counts of this clone. Other DNA sequences in this specimen translate into the identical CDR3. The gene calls are TRBV9 and TRBJ1-2, with D maybe TRBD1 (5 bases). CDR1 is SGDLS, CDR2 YYNGEE, per germline. The CDR3 totals 14 residues. The ends were cut back, 0 bases at V and 3 bases at J, with 9 bases in the middle. The CDR3 DNA is TGTGCCAGCAGCGTAGGCTCGGGGGACTATGGCTACACCTTC. This translates into CASSVGSGDYGYTF.

The chain carries TRBV15 and TRBJ1-1, with a tentative D call TRBD1 (5 bases). Germline CDR1 and CDR2: LNHNV and YYDKDF (reference sequence). The CDR3 is 14 amino acids. The ends were cut back, 3 bases at V and 5 bases at J, with 13 bases in the middle. The CDR3 nucleotides read TGTGCCACCAGCAGGACAGCTACGGGGACTGAAGCTTTCTTT. The encoded protein is CATSRTATGTEAFF. Filled out from reference TRBV15 and TRBJ1-1, the complete variable domain reads DAMVIQNPRYQVTQFGKPVTLSCSQTLNHNVMYWYQQKSSQAPKLLFHYYDKDFNNEADTPDNFQSRRPNTSFCFLDIRSPGLGDTAMYLCATSRTATGTEAFFGQGTRLTVV.

The chain employs TRBV9 and TRBJ1-1, with TRBD1 as a possible D gene (5 bases). Trimming left V 4 bases short and J 1 base short, with 14 bases between. This CDR3 has 15 amino acids. Germline V lookup: CDR1 SGDLS, CDR2 YYNGEE. The CDR3 DNA reads as TGTGCCAGCAGCCCAAGGACATCTGCGAACACTGAAGCTTTCTTT. This encodes CASSPRTSANTEAFF.

This clone appeared a few times. V and J are TRBV29-1 and TRBJ2-7, with D possibly being TRBD1 (6 bases). The germline V gene encodes CDR1 SQVTM and CDR2 ANQGSEA. This CDR3 has 10 residues. The ends were cut back, 6 bases at V and 10 bases at J, with 13 bases in the middle. CDR3 DNA: TGCAGCGTGACGACAGGATCACAGTACTTC. This translates into CSVTTGSQYF.

The chain uses TRBV6-5 and TRBJ2-5; a possible D gene is TRBD2 (6 bases). Between the trimmed V and J ends, which lost 6 bases and 5 bases, there was a span of 16 bases. This CDR3 comprises 14 residues. The germline V gene has CDR1 MNHEY and CDR2 SVGAGI. The CDR3 loop is CASSVRDSGETQYF. Here the CDR3 DNA reads TGTGCCAGCAGCGTCCGGGACTCGGGGGAGACCCAGTACTTC.

The chain employs TRBV7-9 and TRBJ1-2; 9 bases line up with TRBD1. J lost 1 base, V lost 4 bases, and 7 bases had no gene match. The CDR3 contains 16 residues. Germline CDR1 reads SEHNR; CDR2 reads FQNEAQ (reference sequence). The chain's CDR3 is CASSSTGTGINYGYTF. In DNA, the CDR3 is TGTGCCAGCAGCTCGACCGGGACAGGGATTAACTATGGCTACACCTTC. Full variable domain (rest looked up from reference TRBV7-9 and TRBJ1-2): DTGVSQNPRHKITKRGQNVTFRCDPISEHNRLYWYRQTLGQGPEFLTYFQNEAQLEKSRLLSDRFSAERPKGSFSTLEIQRTEQGDSAMYLCASSSTGTGINYGYTFGSGTRLTVV.

This clone was seen only once. This chain joins TRBV6-5 and TRBJ2-7, with D tentatively TRBD1 (6 bases). Per germline, CDR1 MNHEY and CDR2 SVGAGI. The V and J ends lost 7 bases and 5 bases respectively, with 15 bases between them. The CDR3 runs 13 residues. The CDR3 spells CASTPMDSHEQYF. DNA for the CDR3: TGTGCCAGCACCCCCATGGACAGCCACGAGCAGTACTTC.

The sample holds a few counts of this clone. V gene TRBV28 combines with J gene TRBJ1-2; no clear D gene. The CDR3 runs to 10 residues. CDR1 and CDR2 (germline): MDHEN, SYDVKM. Trimming stripped 4 bases from V and 6 bases from J, with 3 bases between. CDR3: CASSSDGYTF. The CDR3 nucleotides are TGTGCCAGCAGTTCGGATGGCTACACCTTC.

This chain uses TRBV5-1 with TRBJ2-7; D is undetermined. V dropped 2 bases and J dropped 0 bases, with 9 bases sitting between them. The germline gives CDR1 SGHRS, CDR2 YFSETQ. The CDR3 is 14 amino acids. The CDR3 region has the DNA TGCGCCAGCAGCTTTACACTTAACTCCTACGAGCAGTACTTC. It yields the protein CASSFTLNSYEQYF. Variable domain in full (rest from reference TRBV5-1 and TRBJ2-7): KAGVTQTPRYLIKTRGQQVTLSCSPISGHRSVSWYQQTPGQGLQFLFEYFSETQRNKGNFPGRFSGRQFSNSRSEMNVSTLELGDSALYLCASSFTLNSYEQYFGPGTRLTVT.

V usage is TRBV25-1 and J usage is TRBJ2-1; D gene ambiguous. The CDR3 loop spans 12 amino acids. Trimming shortened V by 7 bases and J by 10 bases, and 14 bases separated the two germline ends. The germline CDR1 and CDR2 sequences are MGHDK and SYGVNS. CDR3 residues: CASTRNSREQFF. The CDR3 DNA reads TGTGCCAGCACCAGAAACTCAAGGGAGCAGTTCTTC.